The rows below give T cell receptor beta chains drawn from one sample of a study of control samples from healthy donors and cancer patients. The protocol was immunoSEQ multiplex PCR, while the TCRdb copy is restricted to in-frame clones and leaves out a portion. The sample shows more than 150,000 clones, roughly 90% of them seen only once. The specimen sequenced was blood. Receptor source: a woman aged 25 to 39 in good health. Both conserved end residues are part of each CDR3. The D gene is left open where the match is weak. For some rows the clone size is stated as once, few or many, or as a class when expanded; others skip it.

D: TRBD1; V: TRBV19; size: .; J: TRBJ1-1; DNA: TGTGCCAGTAGTATATTAGACGAGGACAGGCAAGCTTTCTTT; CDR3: CASSILDEDRQAFF
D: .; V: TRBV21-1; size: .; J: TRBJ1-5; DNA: TGTGCCAGCAGCAAAGGCATGGACGGCTCGACCCAGCATTTT; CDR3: CASSKGMDGSTQHF
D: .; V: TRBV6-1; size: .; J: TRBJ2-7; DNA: TGTGCCAGCAGTGAACAGGGCACGTCCTCCTACGAGCAGTACTTC; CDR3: CASSEQGTSSYEQYF
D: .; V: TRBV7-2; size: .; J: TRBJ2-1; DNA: TGTGCCAGCAGCTTAGCGCCTAGTGCTAGGGCGAGTGGTGAGCAGTTCTTC; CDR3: CASSLAPSARASGEQFF
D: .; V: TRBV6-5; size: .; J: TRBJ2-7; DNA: TGTGCCAGCAGTTACTCCTGGAGGGCAGAGGGCTACGAGCAGTACTTC; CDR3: CASSYSWRAEGYEQYF
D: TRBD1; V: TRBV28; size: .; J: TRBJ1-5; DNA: TGTGCCAGCAGGCCCTCCAGGGGGCTGGGACAGCCCCAGCATTTT; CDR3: CASRPSRGLGQPQHF
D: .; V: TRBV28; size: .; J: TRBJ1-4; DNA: TGTGCCAGCAGTTGGGGTAATGAAAAACTGTTTTTT; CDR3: CASSWGNEKLFF
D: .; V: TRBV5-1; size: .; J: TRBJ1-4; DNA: TGCGCCAGCAGCTTGGAGGGGGATCCAACTAATGAAAAACTGTTTTTT; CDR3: CASSLEGDPTNEKLFF
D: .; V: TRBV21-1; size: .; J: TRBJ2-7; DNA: TGTGCCAGGGACAAAGGACTAGCGGGAGGACCCTACGAGCAGTACTTC; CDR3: CARDKGLAGGPYEQYF
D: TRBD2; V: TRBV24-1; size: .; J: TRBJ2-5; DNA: TGTGCCACCAGTGACGGACTAGCGGGGAACCAAGAGACCCAGTACTTC; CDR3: CATSDGLAGNQETQYF
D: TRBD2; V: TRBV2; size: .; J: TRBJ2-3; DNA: TGTGCCAGCAGTCCCGGGGCGGGAGCGAGAGATACGCAGTATTTT; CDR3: CASSPGAGARDTQYF
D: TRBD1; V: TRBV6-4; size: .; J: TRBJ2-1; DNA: TGTGCCAGCAGTGTACAGGGGAACAATGAGCAGTTCTTC; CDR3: CASSVQGNNEQFF
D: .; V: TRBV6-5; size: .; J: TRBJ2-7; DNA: TGTGCCAGCAGACCTACTGTAAAAAGCGGCGAGCAGTACTTC; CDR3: CASRPTVKSGEQYF
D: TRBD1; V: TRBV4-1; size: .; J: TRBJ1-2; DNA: TGCGCCAGCAGCCAAGTCTGGCCGACAGGGGGCTTTCTTGGCTACACCTTC; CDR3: CASSQVWPTGGFLGYTF
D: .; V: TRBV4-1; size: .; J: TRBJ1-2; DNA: TGCGCCAGCAGCCAAGATGGGGCTAGGTCGGGCGGCTACACCTTC; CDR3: CASSQDGARSGGYTF
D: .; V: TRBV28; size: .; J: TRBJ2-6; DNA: TGTGCCAGCAGTCCCCTCGGAAGTGGGGCCAACGTCCTGACTTTC; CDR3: CASSPLGSGANVLTF
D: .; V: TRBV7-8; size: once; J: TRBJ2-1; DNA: TGTGCCAGCAGCCCAGCTAGCCTAGCGACTTACAATGAGCAGTTCTTC; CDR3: CASSPASLATYNEQFF
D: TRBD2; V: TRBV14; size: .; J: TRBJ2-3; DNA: TGTGCCAGCAGCCAGAGCGGGAGGGCAAATACGCAGTATTTT; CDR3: CASSQSGRANTQYF
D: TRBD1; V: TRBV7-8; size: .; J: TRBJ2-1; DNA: TGTGCCAGCAGCCCGGGACAGATGTCCAATGAGCAGTTCTTC; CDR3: CASSPGQMSNEQFF
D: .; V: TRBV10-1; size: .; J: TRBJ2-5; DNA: TGCGCCAGCAGTGATGACTTGCAGGAGACCCAGTACTTC; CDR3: CASSDDLQETQYF
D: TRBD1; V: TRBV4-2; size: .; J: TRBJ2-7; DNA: TGTGCCAGCAGCCAACAGGGGGCTTACGAGCAGTACTTC; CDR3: CASSQQGAYEQYF
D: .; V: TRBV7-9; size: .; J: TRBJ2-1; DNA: TGTGCCAGCAGCCCCATTGGGGGAGACGAGACCTACAATGAGCAGTTCTTC; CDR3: CASSPIGGDETYNEQFF
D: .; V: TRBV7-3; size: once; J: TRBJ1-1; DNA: TGTGCCAGCAGCTTCGACGGGAACACTGAAGCTTTCTTT; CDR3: CASSFDGNTEAFF
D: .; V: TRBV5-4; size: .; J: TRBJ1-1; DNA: TGTGCCAGCAGCTTGACTCCTACAGGGAGCGGCACTGAAGCTTTCTTT; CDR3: CASSLTPTGSGTEAFF
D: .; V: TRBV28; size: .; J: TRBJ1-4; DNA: TGTGCCAGCACCATTCCGGGACAAGCAAAACTGTTTTTT; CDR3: CASTIPGQAKLFF
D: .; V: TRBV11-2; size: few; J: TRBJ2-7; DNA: TGTGCCAGCAGCTTATTCGATCCCTACGAGCAGTACTTC; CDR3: CASSLFDPYEQYF
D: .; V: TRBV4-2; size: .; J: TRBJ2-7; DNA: TGTGCCAGCAGCCAAGATCAAGGGTTCGGCTACGAGCAGTACTTC; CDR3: CASSQDQGFGYEQYF
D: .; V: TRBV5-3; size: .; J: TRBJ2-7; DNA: TGTGCCAGAAGCTTCCCGACAGACGGGACGTACTTC; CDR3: CARSFPTDGTYF
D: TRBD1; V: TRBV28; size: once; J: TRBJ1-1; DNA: TGTGCCAGCACCTCCGGGACAGGGCTCACTGAAGCTTTCTTT; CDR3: CASTSGTGLTEAFF
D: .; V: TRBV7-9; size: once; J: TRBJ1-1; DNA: TGTGCCAGCAGCTTAGGAGACCTGGGGACTGAAGCTTTCTTT; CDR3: CASSLGDLGTEAFF
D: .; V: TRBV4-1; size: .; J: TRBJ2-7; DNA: TGCGCCAGCAGCCGAGGGCCGGGGACCGAGCAGTACTTC; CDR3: CASSRGPGTEQYF
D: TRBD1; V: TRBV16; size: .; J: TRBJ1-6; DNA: TGTGCCAGCAGCCAAACGGACAGGGAGTTTAATTCACCCCTCCACTTT; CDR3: CASSQTDREFNSPLHF
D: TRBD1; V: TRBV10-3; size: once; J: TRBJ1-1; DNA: TGTGCCATCAATGGTGCGGGACAGGGGAACACTGAAGCTTTCTTT; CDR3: CAINGAGQGNTEAFF
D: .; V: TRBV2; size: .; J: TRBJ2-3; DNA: TGTGCCAGCAGGTTAGAGTGGAGCACAGATACGCAGTATTTT; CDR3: CASRLEWSTDTQYF
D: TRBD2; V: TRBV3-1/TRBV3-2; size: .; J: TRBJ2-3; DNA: TGTGCCAGCAGCCTTAGCGGGAGCACAGATACGCAGTATTTT; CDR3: CASSLSGSTDTQYF
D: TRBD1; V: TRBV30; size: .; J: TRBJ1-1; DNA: TGTGCCTGGAGCCACAGGGGGACCGAAGCTTTCTTT; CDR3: CAWSHRGTEAFF
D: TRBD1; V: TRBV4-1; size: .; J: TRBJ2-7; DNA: TGCGCCAGCAGCCAAGCCTGGACAGGGGGCGTAACTACCTACGAGCAGTACTTC; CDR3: CASSQAWTGGVTTYEQYF
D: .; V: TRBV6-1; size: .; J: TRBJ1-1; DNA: TGTGCCAGCAGTGAAGCGACAGGGAACACTGAAGCTTTCTTT; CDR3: CASSEATGNTEAFF
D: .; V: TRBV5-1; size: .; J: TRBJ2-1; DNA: TGCGCCAGGGGCCGACAGGTCTCCTACAATGAGCAGTTCTTC; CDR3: CARGRQVSYNEQFF
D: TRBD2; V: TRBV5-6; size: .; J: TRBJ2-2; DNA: TGTGCCAGCAGCCACGGGGCGGGAGGATACACCGGGGAGCTGTTTTTT; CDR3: CASSHGAGGYTGELFF
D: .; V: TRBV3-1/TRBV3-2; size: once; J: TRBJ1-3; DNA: TGTGCCAGCAGCCAAGACTTCCTGATCTCTGGAAACACCATATATTTT; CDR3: CASSQDFLISGNTIYF
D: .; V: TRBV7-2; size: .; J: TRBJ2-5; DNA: TGTGCCAGCAGCTTGTTCACAGCCCAAGAGACCCAGTACTTC; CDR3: CASSLFTAQETQYF
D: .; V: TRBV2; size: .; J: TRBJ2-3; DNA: TGTGCCAGCAGTGAGCCTGACCCCGGGACTTGGGGCTCTAGCACAGATACGCAGTATTTT; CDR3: CASSEPDPGTWGSSTDTQYF
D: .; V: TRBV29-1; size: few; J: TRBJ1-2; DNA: TGCAGCGTTGCCAGCATCTATGGCTACACCTTC; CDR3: CSVASIYGYTF
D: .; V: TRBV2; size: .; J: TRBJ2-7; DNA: TGTGCCAGCAGTGTAGCTAGTCGCGAGCAGTACTTC; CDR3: CASSVASREQYF
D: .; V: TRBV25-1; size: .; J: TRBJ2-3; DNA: TGTGCCAGCAGTAGGCTAGATACGCAGTATTTT; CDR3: CASSRLDTQYF
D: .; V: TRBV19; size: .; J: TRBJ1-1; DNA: TGTGCCAGTAGAACCCAGGGCGGGACGAACACTGAAGCTTTCTTT; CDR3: CASRTQGGTNTEAFF
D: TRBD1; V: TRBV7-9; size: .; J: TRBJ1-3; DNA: TGTGCCAGCACCTCAGGGGGGGGAGTAGTTGGAAACACCATATATTTT; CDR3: CASTSGGGVVGNTIYF
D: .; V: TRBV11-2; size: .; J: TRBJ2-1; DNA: TGTGCCAGCAGCTTAGATAGTTGGGGTCCGGGTCAGTTCTTC; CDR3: CASSLDSWGPGQFF
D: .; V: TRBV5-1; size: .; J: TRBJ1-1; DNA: TGCGCCAGCAGCTTGGGGGTTCTGAACACTGAAGCTTTCTTT; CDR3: CASSLGVLNTEAFF
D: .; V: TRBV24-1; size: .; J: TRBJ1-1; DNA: TGTGCCACCAGTGCCGCCCCCGGGGGACCCACTGAAGCTTTCTTT; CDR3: CATSAAPGGPTEAFF
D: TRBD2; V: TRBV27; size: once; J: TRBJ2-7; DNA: TGTGCCAGTGGGAGGGGCTACGAGCAGCACTTC; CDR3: CASGRGYEQHF
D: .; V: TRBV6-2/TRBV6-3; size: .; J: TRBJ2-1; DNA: TGTGCCAGCAGTTACTCGAGGAGGGAGGACTCCTACAATGAGCAGTTCTTC; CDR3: CASSYSRREDSYNEQFF
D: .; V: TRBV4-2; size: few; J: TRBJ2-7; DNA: TGTGCCAGCAGCCAAGCGGCAGGGATAAGCTCCTACGAGCAGTACTTC; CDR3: CASSQAAGISSYEQYF